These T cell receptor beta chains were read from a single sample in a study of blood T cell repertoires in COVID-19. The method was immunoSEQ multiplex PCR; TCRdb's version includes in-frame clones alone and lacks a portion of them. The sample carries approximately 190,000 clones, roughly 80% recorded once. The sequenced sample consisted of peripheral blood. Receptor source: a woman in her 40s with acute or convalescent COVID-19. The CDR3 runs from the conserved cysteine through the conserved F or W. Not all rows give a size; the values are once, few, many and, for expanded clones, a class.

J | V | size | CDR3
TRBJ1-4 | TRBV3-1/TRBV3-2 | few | CASSRPIRGGARTNEKLFF
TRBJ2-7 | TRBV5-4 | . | CASSSQGTYEQYF
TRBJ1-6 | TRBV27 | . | CASSFSGDYISPLHF
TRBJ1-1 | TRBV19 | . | CASSPNMARGTEAFF
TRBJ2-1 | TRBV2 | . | CATEVESRIGEQFF
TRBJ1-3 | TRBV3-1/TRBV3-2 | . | CASSQGARNTIYF
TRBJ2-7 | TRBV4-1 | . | CASSQDPQTYEQYF
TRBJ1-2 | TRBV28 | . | CASSPTGMADYGYTF
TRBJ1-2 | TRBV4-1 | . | CASSQEDRDAPLYGYTF
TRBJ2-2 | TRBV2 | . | CASSLIRDGELFF
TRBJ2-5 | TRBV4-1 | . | CASSRAGRETQYF
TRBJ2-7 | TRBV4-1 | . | CASSLGTGRYEQYF
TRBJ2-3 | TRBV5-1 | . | CASSAGLPTDTQYF